This section outlines one TCR beta chain sequence together with its context. The data originate from a study of Ad26.COV2.S vaccination and SARS-CoV-2 variants. The treatment denotes: 19 received Ad26.COV2.S at low or high dose, single or two shots; 5 received placebo; per-sample allocation not given. Each sample was drawn 63 days after the first injection (of vaccine or placebo). Germline lookup yields CDR1 MNHEY and CDR2 SVGEGT. V dropped 6 bases and J dropped 1; count of bases not matched to a gene: 5. This CDR3 contains 15 residues. TCRdb's copy holds only in-frame clones and misses some; the assay was immunoSEQ multiplex PCR. The sample shows some 340,000 clones, around 81% of them seen only once.

The sequenced sample was peripheral blood, obtained in a trial of Ad26.COV2.S vaccine versus placebo. This clonotype originated in a person between 18 and 59 years old who received the Ad26.COV2.S COVID-19 vaccine or a placebo. The rearrangement links TRBV6-2 or TRBV6-3 to TRBJ2-1, with 8 positions matching TRBD2. CDR3 coding DNA: TGTGCCAGCAGCTCGAGCGGGAGATCCTACAATGAGCAGTTCTTC. Protein sequence: CASSSSGRSYNEQFF.